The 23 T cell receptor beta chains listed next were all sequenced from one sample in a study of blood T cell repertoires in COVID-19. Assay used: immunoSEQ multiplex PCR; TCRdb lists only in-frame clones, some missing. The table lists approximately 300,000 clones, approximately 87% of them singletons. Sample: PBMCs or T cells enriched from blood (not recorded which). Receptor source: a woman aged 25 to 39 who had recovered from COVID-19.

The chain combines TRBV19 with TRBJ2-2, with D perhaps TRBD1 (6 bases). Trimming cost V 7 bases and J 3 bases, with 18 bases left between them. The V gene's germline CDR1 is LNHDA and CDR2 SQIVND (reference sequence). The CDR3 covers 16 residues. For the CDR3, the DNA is TGTGCCAGTACCAACTATGACGGACAGTACACCGGGGAGCTGTTTTTT. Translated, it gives CASTNYDGQYTGELFF.

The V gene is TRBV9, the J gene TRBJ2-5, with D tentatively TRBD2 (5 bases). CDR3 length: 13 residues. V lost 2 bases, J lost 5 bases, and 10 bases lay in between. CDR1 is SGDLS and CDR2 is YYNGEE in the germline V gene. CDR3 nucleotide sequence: TGTGCCAGCAGCGTCAGAGGGTCGGAGACCCAGTACTTC. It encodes CASSVRGSETQYF.

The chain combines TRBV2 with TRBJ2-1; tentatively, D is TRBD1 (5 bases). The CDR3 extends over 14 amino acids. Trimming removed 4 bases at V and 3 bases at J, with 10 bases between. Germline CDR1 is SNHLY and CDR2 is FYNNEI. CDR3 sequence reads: CASSGSQGYNEQFF. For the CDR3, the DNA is TGTGCCAGCAGTGGGAGTCAGGGCTACAATGAGCAGTTCTTC.

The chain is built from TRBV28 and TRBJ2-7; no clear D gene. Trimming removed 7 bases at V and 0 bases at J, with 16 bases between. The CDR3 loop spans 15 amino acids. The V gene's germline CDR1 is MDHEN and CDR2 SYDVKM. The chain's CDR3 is CASTPPGTYSYEQYF. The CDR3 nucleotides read TGTGCCAGCACCCCTCCAGGTACTTACTCCTACGAGCAGTACTTC.

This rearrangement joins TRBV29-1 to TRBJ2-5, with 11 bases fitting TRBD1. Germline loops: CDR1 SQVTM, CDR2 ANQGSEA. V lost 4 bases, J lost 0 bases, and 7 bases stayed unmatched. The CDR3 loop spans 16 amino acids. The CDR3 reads CSVGGQGGENQETQYF. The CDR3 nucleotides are TGCAGCGTTGGGGGACAGGGGGGAGAAAACCAAGAGACCCAGTACTTC.

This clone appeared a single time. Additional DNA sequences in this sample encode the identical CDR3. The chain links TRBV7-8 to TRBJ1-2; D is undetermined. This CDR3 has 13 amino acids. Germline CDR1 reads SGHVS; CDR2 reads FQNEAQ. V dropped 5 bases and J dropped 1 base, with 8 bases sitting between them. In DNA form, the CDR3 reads TGTGCCAGCAGCCGGACGGGTAACTATGGCTACACCTTC. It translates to CASSRTGNYGYTF.

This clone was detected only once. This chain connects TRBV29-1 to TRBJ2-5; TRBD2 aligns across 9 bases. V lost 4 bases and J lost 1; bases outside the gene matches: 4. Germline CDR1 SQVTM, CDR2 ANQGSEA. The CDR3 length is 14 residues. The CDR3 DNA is TGCAGCGTTGGACCACTAGCGGGCCAAGAGACCCAGTACTTC. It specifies CSVGPLAGQETQYF.

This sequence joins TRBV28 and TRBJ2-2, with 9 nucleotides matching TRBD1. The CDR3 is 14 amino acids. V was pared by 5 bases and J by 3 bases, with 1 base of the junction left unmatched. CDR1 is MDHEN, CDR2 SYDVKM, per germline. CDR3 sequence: CASSRTGDTGELFF. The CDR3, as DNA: TGTGCCAGCAGTCGGACAGGGGACACCGGGGAGCTGTTTTTT.

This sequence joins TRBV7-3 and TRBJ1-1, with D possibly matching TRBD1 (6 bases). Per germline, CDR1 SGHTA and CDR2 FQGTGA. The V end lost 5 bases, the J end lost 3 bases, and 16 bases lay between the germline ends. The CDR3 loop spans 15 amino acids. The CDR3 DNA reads TGTGCCAGCAGCCCAACCGGGGGGGGCTACACTGAAGCTTTCTTT. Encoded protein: CASSPTGGGYTEAFF.

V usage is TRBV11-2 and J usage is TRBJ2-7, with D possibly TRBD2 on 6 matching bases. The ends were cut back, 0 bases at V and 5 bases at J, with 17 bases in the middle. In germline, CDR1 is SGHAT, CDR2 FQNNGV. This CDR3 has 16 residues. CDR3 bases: TGTGCCAGCAGCTTAGAGGGAGCGGGCAGGGAGGACGAGCAGTACTTC. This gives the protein CASSLEGAGREDEQYF.

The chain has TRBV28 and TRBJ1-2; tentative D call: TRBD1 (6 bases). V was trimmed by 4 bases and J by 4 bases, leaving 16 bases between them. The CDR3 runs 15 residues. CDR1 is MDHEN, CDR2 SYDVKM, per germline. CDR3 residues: CASSSVPTGVYGYTF. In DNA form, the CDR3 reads TGTGCCAGCAGTTCTGTCCCGACAGGCGTCTATGGCTACACCTTC.

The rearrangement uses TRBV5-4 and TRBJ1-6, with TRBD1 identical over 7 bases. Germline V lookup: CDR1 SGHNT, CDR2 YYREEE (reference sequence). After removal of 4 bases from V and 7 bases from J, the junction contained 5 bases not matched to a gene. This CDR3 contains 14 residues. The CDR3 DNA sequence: TGTGCCAGCAGCCCGGGACAGCACAATTCACCCCTCCACTTT. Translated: CASSPGQHNSPLHF. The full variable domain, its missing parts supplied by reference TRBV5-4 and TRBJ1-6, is ETGVTQSPTHLIKTRGQQVTLRCSSQSGHNTVSWYQQALGQGPQFIFQYYREEENGRGNFPPRFSGLQFPNYSSELNVNALELDDSALYLCASSPGQHNSPLHFGNGTRLTVT.

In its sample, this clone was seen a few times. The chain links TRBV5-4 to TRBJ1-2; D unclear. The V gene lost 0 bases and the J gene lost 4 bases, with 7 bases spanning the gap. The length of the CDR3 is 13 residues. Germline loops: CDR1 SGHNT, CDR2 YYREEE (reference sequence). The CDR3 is CASSLDSGYGYTF. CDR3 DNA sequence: TGTGCCAGCAGCTTGGACAGTGGCTATGGCTACACCTTC.

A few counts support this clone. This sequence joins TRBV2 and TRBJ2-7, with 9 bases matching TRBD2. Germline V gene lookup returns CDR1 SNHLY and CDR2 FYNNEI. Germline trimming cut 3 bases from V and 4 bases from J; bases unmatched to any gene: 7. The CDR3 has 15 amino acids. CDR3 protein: CASSDLGGGVYEQYF. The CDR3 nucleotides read TGTGCCAGCAGTGACCTCGGCGGGGGGGTTTACGAGCAGTACTTC.

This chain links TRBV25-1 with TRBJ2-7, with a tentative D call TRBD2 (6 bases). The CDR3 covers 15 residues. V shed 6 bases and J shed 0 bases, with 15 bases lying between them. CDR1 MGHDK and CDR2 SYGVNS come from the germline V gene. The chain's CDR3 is CASSGLLAYSYEQYF. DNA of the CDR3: TGTGCCAGCAGCGGCCTACTAGCATACTCCTACGAGCAGTACTTC.

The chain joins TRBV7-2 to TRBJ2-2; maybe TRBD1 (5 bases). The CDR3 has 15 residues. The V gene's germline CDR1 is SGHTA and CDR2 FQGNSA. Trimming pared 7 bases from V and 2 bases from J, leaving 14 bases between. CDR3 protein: CASNLQGPNTGELFF. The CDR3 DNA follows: TGTGCCAGCAACTTGCAGGGTCCAAACACCGGGGAGCTGTTTTTT.

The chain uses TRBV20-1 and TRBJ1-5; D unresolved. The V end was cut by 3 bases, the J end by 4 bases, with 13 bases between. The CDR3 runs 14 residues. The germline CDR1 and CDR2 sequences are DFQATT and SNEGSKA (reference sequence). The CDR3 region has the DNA TGCAGTGCTAGTCCCGAACAGCTTAATCAGCCCCAGCATTTT. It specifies CSASPEQLNQPQHF.

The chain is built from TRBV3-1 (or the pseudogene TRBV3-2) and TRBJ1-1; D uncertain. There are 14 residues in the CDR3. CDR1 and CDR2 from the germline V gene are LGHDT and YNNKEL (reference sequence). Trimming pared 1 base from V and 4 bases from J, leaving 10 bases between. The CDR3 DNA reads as TGTGCCAGCAGCCAAGTAGTTCGAACCACTGAAGCTTTCTTT. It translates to CASSQVVRTTEAFF.

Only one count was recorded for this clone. In nucleotides, the CDR3 is TGTGCCAGCAACCCAGGGACAGGGGTAACAGATACGCAGTATTTT. Amino acids: CASNPGTGVTDTQYF. This sequence joins TRBV27 and TRBJ2-3, with TRBD1 matching 10 bases. V was pared by 7 bases and J by 3 bases, with 7 bases of the junction left unmatched. Germline CDR1 and CDR2: MNHEY and SMNVEV (reference sequence). This CDR3 region has 15 residues.

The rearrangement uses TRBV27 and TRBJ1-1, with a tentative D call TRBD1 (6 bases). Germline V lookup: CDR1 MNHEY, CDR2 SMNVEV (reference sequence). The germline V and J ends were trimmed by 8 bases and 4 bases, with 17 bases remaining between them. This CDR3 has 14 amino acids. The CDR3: CASRAGAFITEAFF. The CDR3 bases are TGTGCCAGCCGGGCGGGGGCATTTATCACTGAAGCTTTCTTT.

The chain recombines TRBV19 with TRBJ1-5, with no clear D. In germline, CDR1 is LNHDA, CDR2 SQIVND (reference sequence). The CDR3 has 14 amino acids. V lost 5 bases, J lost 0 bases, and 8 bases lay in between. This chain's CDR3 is CASSWQISNQPQHF. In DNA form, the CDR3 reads TGTGCCAGTAGTTGGCAGATTAGCAATCAGCCCCAGCATTTT.

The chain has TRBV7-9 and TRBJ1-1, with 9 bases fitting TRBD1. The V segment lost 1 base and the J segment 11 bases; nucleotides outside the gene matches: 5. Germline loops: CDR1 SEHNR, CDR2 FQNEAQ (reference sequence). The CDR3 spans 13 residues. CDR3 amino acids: CASSLDRGPMAFF. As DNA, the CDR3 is TGTGCCAGCAGCTTAGACAGGGGGCCAATGGCTTTCTTT.

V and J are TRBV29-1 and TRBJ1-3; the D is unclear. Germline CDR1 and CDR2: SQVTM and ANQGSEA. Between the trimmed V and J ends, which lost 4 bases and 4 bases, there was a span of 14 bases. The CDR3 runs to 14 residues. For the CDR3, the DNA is TGCAGCGTTGGGGCAGGTTTCTCGGGAAACACCATATATTTT. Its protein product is CSVGAGFSGNTIYF.